The next 6 T cell receptor beta chains were all read from a single sample in a study of CD8 T cell repertoires and HIV-1 epitope variants. The data were produced by immunoSEQ multiplex PCR, yet TCRdb's version contains in-frame clones alone and is incomplete. The repertoire holds around 2,200 clones, with about 61% as singletons. Which antigens these TCRs recognize remains unknown. Sequenced input: cultured CD8+ T cells derived from PBMCs. Source of these receptors: a male donor with HIV.

This chain joins TRBV6-5 and TRBJ2-2; D is unresolved. V was trimmed by 4 bases and J by 7 bases, leaving 16 bases between them. Germline V CDR1 and CDR2: MNHEY, SVGAGI. This CDR3 comprises 15 residues. The CDR3 DNA reads TGTGCCAGCAGTTCGGTCCCCGGGTCGTACGGGGAGCTGTTTTTT. Its translation is CASSSVPGSYGELFF.

This chain links TRBV28 with TRBJ2-7, with 7 bases aligning to TRBD1. Germline assignment: CDR1 MDHEN and CDR2 SYDVKM. V was clipped by 2 bases and J by 3 bases; unmatched bases: 7. CDR3 length: 15 amino acids. This CDR3 reads CASSLRPGTDYEQYF. CDR3 bases: TGTGCCAGCAGTTTAAGGCCTGGGACAGACTACGAGCAGTACTTC. The variable domain in full, with the rest retrieved from reference TRBV28 and TRBJ2-7, is DVKVTQSSRYLVKRTGEKVFLECVQDMDHENMFWYRQDPGLGLRLIYFSYDVKMKEKGDIPEGYSVSREKKERFSLILESASTNQTSMYLCASSLRPGTDYEQYFGPGTRLTVT.

This chain connects TRBV7-9 to TRBJ2-1; D is perhaps TRBD1 or TRBD2 (5 bases each). Germline loops: CDR1 SEHNR, CDR2 FQNEAQ (reference sequence). The CDR3 is made up of 16 amino acids. Between the trimmed V and J ends, which lost 3 bases and 5 bases, there was a span of 17 bases. CDR3 region: CASSFHLRGADNEQFF. The CDR3 DNA follows: TGTGCCAGCAGCTTCCATTTGAGGGGAGCAGACAATGAGCAGTTCTTC.

This chain uses TRBV4-3 with TRBJ1-6; D not certain. In germline, CDR1 is LGHNA, CDR2 YSLEER. With 1 base removed from V and 16 bases from J, the gap between germline ends came to 17 bases. There are 14 residues in the CDR3. The CDR3 loop reads CASSQGDEGRPLHF. The CDR3 DNA follows: TGCGCCAGCAGCCAAGGAGATGAAGGGCGGCCTCTCCACTTT.

The rearrangement joins TRBV19 to TRBJ1-1; possibly TRBD1 for D (5 bases). The CDR3 is 14 amino acids. Germline V gives CDR1 LNHDA, CDR2 SQIVND (reference sequence). Trimming cost V 4 bases and J 1 base, with 10 bases left between them. The CDR3 sequence: CASSTGIRNTEAFF. CDR3 bases: TGTGCCAGTAGTACAGGGATACGGAACACTGAAGCTTTCTTT.

The chain employs TRBV25-1 and TRBJ1-4; no definite D call. CDR3 length equals 15 residues. The germline CDR1 and CDR2 sequences are MGHDK and SYGVNS. The V and J ends lost 1 base and 6 bases respectively, with 12 bases between them. Here the CDR3 reads CASSEWRTGDEKLFF. The CDR3 region has the DNA TGTGCCAGCAGTGAATGGAGAACCGGGGATGAAAAACTGTTTTTT.